Presented here are 3 T cell receptor beta chains from one specimen sequenced in a study of T-cell reconstitution after alpha-beta-depleted transplantation in children. Preparation of the TCRbeta library was carried out with unique molecular identifiers. A single record per CDR3 protein comes from TCRdb applying MiXCR to the PCR reads. Of a few hundred thousand distinct CDR3 sequences listed, 24% were seen once; the top ten hold about 5%. Sequences were derived from PBMCs, mostly from graft donor cells, sampled 360 days after TCRalphabeta/CD19-depleted stem cell transplant. Receptor source: a female patient aged 2-10 years who had a stem cell transplant for congenital amegakaryocytic thrombocytopenia, so the T cells may come from the graft donor.

This clonotype was detected many times. The rearrangement joins TRBV27 to TRBJ2-3; 8 bases fit TRBD2. This CDR3 has 14 residues. Germline-derived CDR1 and CDR2 are MNHEY and SMNVEV (reference sequence). The V gene end was trimmed by 5 bases and the J gene end by 6 bases; junction bases not matched to a gene: 7. The CDR3 DNA is TGTGCCAGCAGTATTTCGGGGGGGGACGATACGCAGTATTTT. It is translated as CASSISGGDDTQYF.

V gene TRBV11-2 combines with J gene TRBJ2-3, with D unresolved. Germline V gene lookup returns CDR1 SGHAT and CDR2 FQNNGV. Deletions cut 1 base from V and 2 bases from J, with 7 bases between. This CDR3 contains 14 residues. CDR3 in amino acids: CASSLVGNTDTQYF. The CDR3 DNA follows: TGTGCCAGCAGCTTAGTTGGCAACACAGATACGCAGTATTTT.

The table lists this clonotype with many counts. The CDR3 spells CASSPLGGNEQFF. CDR3 DNA sequence: TGTGCCAGCAGCCCTTTGGGAGGCAATGAGCAGTTCTTC. The V call is TRBV4-2, the J call TRBJ2-1; maybe TRBD2 (6 bases). V shed 4 bases and J shed 6 bases, with 10 bases lying between them. CDR1 LGHNA and CDR2 YNFKEQ come from the germline V gene. The CDR3 covers 13 residues.